These 20 T cell receptor beta chains originate from one sample sequenced in a study of T cells in Graves' hyperthyroidism and ophthalmopathy. Amplification targeted TCR beta CDR3 regions from RNA transcripts. HTBI primers were the set used in a first-round RT-PCR of the TCR CDR3. Using its own MiXCR run on the multiplex PCR reads, TCRdb lists one record per CDR3 protein. The profile covers about 320,000 distinct CDR3 sequences, with roughly 15% appearing a single time and approximately 31% taken by the ten largest. Sequencing was performed on blood. These receptors all stem from a young man with Graves' hyperthyroidism.

The table lists this clonotype with a few counts. The chain carries TRBV4-1 and TRBJ2-1; TRBD2 might be the D (6 bases). The CDR3 consists of 16 residues. V gave up 3 bases and J gave up 4 bases, with 16 bases separating them. CDR1 MGHRA and CDR2 YSYEKL come from the germline V gene. CDR3 loop: CASSQVRRRGYNEQFF. CDR3 in DNA: TGCGCCAGCAGCCAGGTCCGGCGGAGGGGTTACAATGAGCAGTTCTTC.

In its sample, this clonotype was seen a few times. The chain couples TRBV6-1 to TRBJ2-5; 8 bases agree with TRBD2. Germline-derived CDR1 and CDR2 are MNHNS and SASEGT. The V segment lost 5 bases and the J segment 5 bases; nucleotides outside the gene matches: 10. This CDR3 region has 15 residues. CDR3 in amino acids: CASSRVGSGGETQYF. For the CDR3, the DNA is TGTGCCAGCAGTAGGGTCGGGTCGGGAGGGGAGACCCAGTACTTC.

This clonotype was seen ten or more times. The rearrangement uses TRBV28 and TRBJ2-7; 9 nucleotides match TRBD1. The CDR3 length is 14 residues. Losses at the gene ends were 7 bases for V and 7 bases for J; bases not matched to a gene: 11. Germline assignment: CDR1 MDHEN and CDR2 SYDVKM. CDR3 region: CASTPGTGSPEQYF. In DNA, the CDR3 is TGTGCCAGCACTCCCGGGACAGGGTCCCCTGAGCAGTACTTC.

This clonotype was recorded a few times. V gene TRBV11-2 combines with J gene TRBJ2-2; possible D gene TRBD2, 6 bases. Germline CDR1 SGHAT, CDR2 FQNNGV. This CDR3 is built from 15 residues. The V end lost 6 bases, the J end lost 2 bases, and 13 bases lay between the germline ends. CDR3 region: CASRFPGLNTGELFF. In DNA form, the CDR3 reads TGTGCCAGCAGGTTCCCGGGACTCAACACCGGGGAGCTGTTTTTT.

This clonotype appeared a few times. The chain couples TRBV2 to TRBJ2-1; D is ambiguous. The germline V and J ends were trimmed by 6 bases and 12 bases, with 18 bases remaining between them. Germline-derived CDR1 and CDR2 are SNHLY and FYNNEI. CDR3 length: 13 amino acids. Here the CDR3 reads CASSVDLGSGQFF. CDR3 coding DNA: TGTGCCAGCAGCGTGGACCTTGGAAGTGGGCAGTTCTTC.

The sample holds many counts of this clonotype. The V call is TRBV3-1, the J call TRBJ2-1; D gene ambiguous. This CDR3 is built from 13 residues. The V end was cut by 6 bases, the J end by 5 bases, with 11 bases between. CDR1 and CDR2 from the germline V gene are LGHDT and YNNKEL (reference sequence). The CDR3 loop is CASRQIQNNEQFF. CDR3 coding DNA: TGTGCCAGCAGACAAATACAGAACAATGAGCAGTTCTTC.

This clonotype has at least ten counts. The V gene is TRBV30, the J gene TRBJ1-5, with 7 bases lining up with TRBD1. Germline assignment: CDR1 GTSNPN and CDR2 SVGIG (reference sequence). The CDR3 loop spans 13 amino acids. The V gene end was trimmed by 5 bases and the J gene end by 1 base; junction bases not matched to a gene: 2. The CDR3 DNA is TGTGCCTGGCAGGGGGGGAGCAATCAGCCCCAGCATTTT. The encoded protein is CAWQGGSNQPQHF.

This clonotype was picked up many times. The chain has TRBV3-1 and TRBJ2-7; TRBD2 matches at 9 bases. The germline V gene encodes CDR1 LGHDT and CDR2 YNNKEL (reference sequence). Losses at the gene ends were 4 bases for V and 5 bases for J; bases not matched to a gene: 6. The CDR3 sequence is 14 residues long. Here the CDR3 DNA reads TGTGCCAGCAGCCGGCGGGGGGGGCCAAACGAGCAGTACTTC. It is translated as CASSRRGGPNEQYF.

In its sample, this clonotype was seen a few times. The gene calls are TRBV12-3 or TRBV12-4 and TRBJ2-3; 10 nucleotides match TRBD2. The CDR3 loop spans 14 amino acids. After removal of 2 bases from V and 11 bases from J, the junction contained 7 bases not matched to a gene. The CDR3 coding sequence is TGTGCCAGCAGTTTAAGCGGGAGGGCCACAGGGCAGTATTTT. Its translation is CASSLSGRATGQYF.

The chain carries TRBV20-1 and TRBJ1-4; 7 bases are shared with TRBD1. Germline V lookup: CDR1 DFQATT, CDR2 SNEGSKA (reference sequence). The CDR3 covers 14 residues. With V trimmed by 2 bases and J by 3 bases, 3 bases remained unmatched. The CDR3 DNA reads as TGCAGTGCTAGAACAGGGGAGGCTAATGAAAAACTGTTTTTT. Translation gives CSARTGEANEKLFF.

This clonotype came up a few times. The CDR3 sequence is CSVNPDSNEQFF. The DNA of the CDR3 is TGCAGCGTCAATCCGGACAGCAATGAGCAGTTCTTC. This chain uses TRBV29-1 with TRBJ2-1; D may be TRBD1 (6 bases). This CDR3 is 12 amino acids long. Between the trimmed V and J ends, which lost 6 bases and 6 bases, there was a span of 12 bases. Germline V gives CDR1 SQVTM, CDR2 ANQGSEA.

As regards this clonotype: This may come from a read error, since a much larger clone is one base off. The V gene is TRBV27, the J gene TRBJ1-1; D perhaps matches TRBD1 (5 bases). Germline V gene lookup returns CDR1 MNHEY and CDR2 SMNVEV (reference sequence). The V gene lost 5 bases and the J gene lost 1 base, with 14 bases spanning the gap. The CDR3 has 15 residues. This CDR3 is CASSPADSWNTEAFF. The DNA for the CDR3 is TGTGCCAGCAGTCCAGCAGACAGCTGGAACACTGAAGCTTTCTTT.

This clonotype has a count of ten or more. The rearrangement joins TRBV4-1 to TRBJ2-2; 7 bases line up with TRBD2. In germline, CDR1 is MGHRA, CDR2 YSYEKL. V shed 4 bases and J 0 bases; nucleotides not matched to a gene: 5. The CDR3 runs 16 residues. CDR3 residues: CASSRILAANTGELFF. CDR3 DNA: TGCGCCAGCAGCCGCATCCTAGCGGCGAACACCGGGGAGCTGTTTTTT.

This clonotype was counted at least ten times. V usage is TRBV5-1 and J usage is TRBJ2-1; 7 bases align to TRBD2. The CDR3 totals 14 residues. Germline V gene data show CDR1 as SGHRS and CDR2 as YFSETQ. V gave up 1 base and J gave up 15 bases; unmatched junction bases: 13. The CDR3: CASSLSLTAGVMFF. CDR3 bases: TGCGCCAGCAGCTTGTCCCTAACGGCGGGAGTTATGTTCTTC.

The table lists this clonotype with many counts. The chain recombines TRBV28 with TRBJ2-1; D unclear. The CDR3 is 14 residues long. Germline assignment: CDR1 MDHEN and CDR2 SYDVKM. V gave up 4 bases and J gave up 3 bases, with 10 bases separating them. The CDR3 region has the DNA TGTGCCAGCAGTTCCGCCACAGACTACAATGAGCAGTTCTTC. This codes for CASSSATDYNEQFF.

This clonotype has ten or more counts. V gene TRBV24-1 combines with J gene TRBJ2-5; TRBD1 matches at 10 bases. Germline CDR1 reads KGHDR; CDR2 reads SFDVKD. The CDR3 totals 15 residues. V lost 10 bases, J lost 1 base, and 8 bases stayed unmatched. CDR3 residues: CATNPGQGRQETQYF. Written as DNA, the CDR3 is TGTGCCACTAACCCGGGACAGGGGCGCCAAGAGACCCAGTACTTC.

The table lists this clonotype with a few counts. CDR3 nucleotide sequence: TGTGCCAGACTCAAGGACAAGGAACGGGAGCTGTTTTTT. It translates to CARLKDKERELFF. This sequence joins TRBV6-2 or TRBV6-3 and TRBJ2-2; D perhaps matches TRBD1 (5 bases). Trimming removed 9 bases from V and 9 bases from J, with 17 bases in between. This CDR3 spans 13 amino acids. Per the germline V gene, CDR1 is MNHEY and CDR2 is SVGEGT.

Comments on this clonotype: One base away lies a much larger clone, so this may be a sequencing read error. V usage is TRBV15 and J usage is TRBJ2-7, with D unresolved. From germline, CDR1 is LNHNV and CDR2 YYDKDF (reference sequence). Deletions cut 3 bases from V and 7 bases from J, with 19 bases between. This CDR3 has 15 residues. The CDR3 sequence is CATSSGRGEVYEQYF. For the CDR3, the DNA is TGTGCCACCAGCAGCGGTAGAGGAGAGGTCTATGAGCAGTACTTC.

At least ten counts were recorded for this clonotype. The chain recombines TRBV13 with TRBJ2-1; D possibly corresponds to TRBD1 (5 bases). Trimming took 2 bases from V and 3 from J, leaving 14 bases between them. Germline V CDR1 and CDR2: PRHDT, FYEKMQ (reference sequence). The CDR3 runs to 16 residues. Here the CDR3 DNA reads TGTGCCAGCAGCTTAAAAGGGCAGGGCCACTACAATGAGCAGTTCTTC. Translated: CASSLKGQGHYNEQFF. The whole variable domain, filled in from reference TRBV13 and TRBJ2-1, reads AAGVIQSPRHLIKEKRETATLKCYPIPRHDTVYWYQQGPGQDPQFLISFYEKMQSDKGSIPDRFSAQQFSDYHSELNMSSLELGDSALYFCASSLKGQGHYNEQFFGPGTRLTVL.

This clonotype was seen repeatedly, ten times or more. J is TRBJ1-2 and V is TRBV12-3 or TRBV12-4; 7 nucleotides align to TRBD1. The CDR3 spans 14 residues. V lost 2 bases and J lost 3; bases outside the gene matches: 3. The CDR3 protein is CASSLTRGDYGYTF. The DNA for the CDR3 is TGTGCCAGCAGTTTAACCAGGGGGGACTATGGCTACACCTTC.